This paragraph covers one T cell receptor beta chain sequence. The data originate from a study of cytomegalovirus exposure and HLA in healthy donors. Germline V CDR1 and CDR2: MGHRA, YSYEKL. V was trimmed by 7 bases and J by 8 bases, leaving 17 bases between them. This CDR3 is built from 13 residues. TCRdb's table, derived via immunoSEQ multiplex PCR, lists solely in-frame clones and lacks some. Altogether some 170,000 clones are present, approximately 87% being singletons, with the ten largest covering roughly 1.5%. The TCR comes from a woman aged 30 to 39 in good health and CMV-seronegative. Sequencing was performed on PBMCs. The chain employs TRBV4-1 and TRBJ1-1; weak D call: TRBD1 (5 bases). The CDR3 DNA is TGCGCCAGCAATAAAGGGGTACTCAAGGAAGCTTTCTTT. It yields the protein CASNKGVLKEAFF.